This TCR beta chain was obtained from a study of vaccination effects on CD4 cells after COVID-19. Germline CDR1 is SNHLY and CDR2 is FYNNEI. V gave up 7 bases and J gave up 2 bases, with 12 bases separating them. This CDR3 has 13 amino acids. Notes on this clone: The antigen is not known.

Study observations and caveats: There were few convalescent patients in the study and no early post-infection timepoints.

Assay used: immunoSEQ multiplex PCR; TCRdb lists only in-frame clones, some missing. The sample lists some 69,000 clones, around 70% occurring once. The ViraFEST assay expanded antigen-specific CD4+ T cells with viral peptide pools before sequencing. CD4+ T cells were isolated after about nine days of culture. Either the BNT162b2 or mRNA-1273 vaccine was given to participants in two doses. Previously uninfected by SARS-CoV-2, the vaccine recipients also showed negative nucleocapsid antibodies. Source: CD4+ T cells from PBMCs cultured with HCoV-229E spike peptides, taken after COVID-19 vaccination. The clonotype was recovered from a human donor who received a COVID-19 vaccine. This rearrangement joins TRBV2 to TRBJ2-7, with D hard to call. The CDR3 loop is CASTYTAPYEQYV. The CDR3 DNA reads TGTGCCAGCACCTACACGGCCCCCTACGAGCAGTACGTC.